The 12 T cell receptor beta chains reported below all come from one sample, sequenced in a study of blood T cell repertoires in COVID-19 (TCRdb year 2020). Library construction relied on the immunoSEQ multiplex PCR assay. TCRdb holds this immuneACCESS table with in-frame rearrangements only. Some clones are missing; in checked studies, unresolved V genes explain under half, and the rest has no known cause. The sample includes 45,000 or so clones, with about nine tenths observed a single time. Around 20% of the sample rests with the top ten. What was sequenced was peripheral blood. These TCRs come from a woman of 80 years or more in a cohort sampled during active or convalescent COVID-19.

The rearrangement joins TRBV9 to TRBJ1-1; D unclear. The V end was cut by 0 bases, the J end by 1 base, with 7 bases between. Germline CDR1 SGDLS, CDR2 YYNGEE. The CDR3 consists of 14 residues. The CDR3 region has the DNA TGTGCCAGCAGCGTAGGGGGAGAGAACACTGAAGCTTTCTTT. As protein: CASSVGGENTEAFF.

The chain employs TRBV27 and TRBJ1-5, with TRBD1 identical over 9 bases. In germline, CDR1 is MNHEY, CDR2 SMNVEV (reference sequence). V gave up 6 bases and J gave up 1 base; unmatched junction bases: 7. The CDR3 runs 16 residues. CDR3 DNA sequence: TGTGCCAGCAGGCCCGGGACAGGGTTCAGCAATCAGCCCCAGCATTTT. Translating gives CASRPGTGFSNQPQHF.

The V gene is TRBV4-1, the J gene TRBJ2-2, with TRBD1 as a possible D gene (5 bases). V lost 5 bases and J 0 bases, leaving 16 bases between the germline ends. The germline V gene has CDR1 MGHRA and CDR2 YSYEKL. CDR3 length equals 17 residues. CDR3 protein: CASSRGRSFSNTGELFF. The CDR3 DNA reads as TGCGCCAGCAGCAGGGGCAGGAGTTTCTCGAACACCGGGGAGCTGTTTTTT.

The CDR3 bases are TGTGCCAGCAGTTCCGGGACAGGGGGCTACGAGCAGTACTTC. Translation: CASSSGTGGYEQYF. The genes are TRBV27 and TRBJ2-7, with 11 bases fitting TRBD1. This CDR3 has 14 amino acids. Germline V gene lookup returns CDR1 MNHEY and CDR2 SMNVEV (reference sequence). V was pared by 4 bases and J by 3 bases, with 2 bases of the junction left unmatched.

This chain joins TRBV7-9 and TRBJ1-6; D gene unclear. In germline, CDR1 is SEHNR, CDR2 FQNEAQ (reference sequence). Trimming stripped 3 bases from V and 8 bases from J, with 8 bases between. CDR3 size: 13 residues. The CDR3 DNA is TGTGCCAGCAGCTTGATCGAGGATTCACCCCTCCACTTT. This encodes CASSLIEDSPLHF.

The chain links TRBV5-1 to TRBJ2-3; D call uncertain. V lost 0 bases and J 5 bases, leaving 16 bases between the germline ends. The CDR3 length is 16 residues. Germline lookup yields CDR1 SGHRS and CDR2 YFSETQ. The CDR3 DNA reads as TGCGCCAGCAGCTTGGCTCCGACGGTCCCAGGAGATACGCAGTATTTT. As protein: CASSLAPTVPGDTQYF.

The chain has TRBV3-1 (or the pseudogene TRBV3-2) and TRBJ2-7; D call uncertain. The germline V gene has CDR1 LGHDT and CDR2 YNNKEL (reference sequence). Between the trimmed V and J ends, which lost 4 bases and 4 bases, there was a span of 8 bases. CDR3 length: 12 residues. The CDR3 DNA is TGTGCCAGCAGCCCCTCTCGGTACGAGCAGTACTTC. This gives the protein CASSPSRYEQYF.

This clone has just a few counts. The rearrangement joins TRBV20-1 to TRBJ2-7; D remains unclear. The CDR3 totals 13 residues. Germline V gene sequence: CDR1 DFQATT, CDR2 SNEGSKA (reference sequence). V lost 3 bases and J 6 bases, leaving 15 bases between the germline ends. CDR3 region: CSASRGPPSEQYF. Here the CDR3 DNA reads TGCAGTGCTAGTCGTGGGCCCCCAAGCGAGCAGTACTTC.

The chain recombines TRBV11-2 with TRBJ1-4; D possibly corresponds to TRBD1 (5 bases). The CDR3 runs 17 residues. Trimming removed 0 bases from V and 0 bases from J, with 11 bases in between. Per the germline V gene, CDR1 is SGHAT and CDR2 is FQNNGV. The CDR3 region is CASSLDQQVATNEKLFF. CDR3 DNA sequence: TGTGCCAGCAGCTTAGATCAACAGGTTGCAACTAATGAAAAACTGTTTTTT. Filled out from reference TRBV11-2 and TRBJ1-4, the complete variable domain reads EAGVAQSPRYKIIEKRQSVAFWCNPISGHATLYWYQQILGQGPKLLIQFQNNGVVDDSQLPKDRFSAERLKGVDSTLKIQPAKLEDSAVYLCASSLDQQVATNEKLFFGSGTQLSVL.

The genes are TRBV7-6 and TRBJ1-2; the D is unclear. Trimming left V 5 bases short and J 4 bases short, with 11 bases between. The CDR3 is made up of 13 amino acids. Germline CDR1 and CDR2: SGHVS and FNYEAQ. The CDR3 spells CASSDTDGYGYTF. The CDR3 region has the DNA TGTGCCAGCAGCGATACAGATGGCTATGGCTACACCTTC.

The chain has TRBV7-9 and TRBJ1-4; D perhaps matches TRBD1 (5 bases). Germline V gene lookup returns CDR1 SEHNR and CDR2 FQNEAQ (reference sequence). V was shortened by 0 bases and J by 11 bases, with 13 bases between the two germline ends. The CDR3 spans 14 residues. The CDR3 sequence is CASSLASGIKKLFF. The CDR3 DNA sequence: TGTGCCAGCAGCTTAGCGTCAGGGATCAAGAAACTGTTTTTT.

This clone was detected only once. The V and J genes are TRBV11-2 and TRBJ1-1, with TRBD1 matching 8 bases. From germline, CDR1 is SGHAT and CDR2 FQNNGV. CDR3 length: 16 residues. V was clipped by 2 bases and J by 3 bases; unmatched bases: 8. The CDR3 DNA follows: TGTGCCAGCAGCTTACCCCGACAGGGGAGGGACACTGAAGCTTTCTTT. This translates into CASSLPRQGRDTEAFF.